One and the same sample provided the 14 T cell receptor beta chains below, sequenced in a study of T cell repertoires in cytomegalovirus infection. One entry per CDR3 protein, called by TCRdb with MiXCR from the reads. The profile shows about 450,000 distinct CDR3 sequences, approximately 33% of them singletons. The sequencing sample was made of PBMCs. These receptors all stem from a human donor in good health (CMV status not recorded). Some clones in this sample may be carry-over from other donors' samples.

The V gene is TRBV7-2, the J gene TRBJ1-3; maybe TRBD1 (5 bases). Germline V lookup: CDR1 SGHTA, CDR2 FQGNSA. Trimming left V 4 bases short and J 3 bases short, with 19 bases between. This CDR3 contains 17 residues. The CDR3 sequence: CASSSRTSRLFGNTIYF. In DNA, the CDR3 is TGTGCCAGCAGCTCCCGGACAAGCCGTTTGTTTGGAAACACCATATATTTT.

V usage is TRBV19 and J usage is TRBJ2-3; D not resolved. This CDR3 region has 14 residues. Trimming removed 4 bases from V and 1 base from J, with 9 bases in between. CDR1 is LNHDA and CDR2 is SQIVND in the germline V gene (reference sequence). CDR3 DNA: TGTGCCAGTAGTAATGGGCTCCGCACAGATACGCAGTATTTT. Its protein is CASSNGLRTDTQYF.

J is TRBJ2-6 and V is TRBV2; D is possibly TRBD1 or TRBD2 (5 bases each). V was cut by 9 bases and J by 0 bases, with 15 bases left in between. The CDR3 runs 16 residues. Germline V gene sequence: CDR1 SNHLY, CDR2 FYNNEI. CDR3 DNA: TGTGCCAGTGAACCGGGACCGTCCTCTGGGGCCAACGTCCTGACTTTC. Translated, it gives CASEPGPSSGANVLTF.

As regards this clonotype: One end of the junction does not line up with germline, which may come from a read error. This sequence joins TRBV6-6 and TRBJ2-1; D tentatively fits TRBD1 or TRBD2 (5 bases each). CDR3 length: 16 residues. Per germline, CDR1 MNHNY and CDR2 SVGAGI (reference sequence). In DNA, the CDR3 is TGTGCCAGCAGTCTAATTTTCGGGGACCTCGACAAGGAGCCGTTCTTC. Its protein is CASSLIFGDLDKEPFF.

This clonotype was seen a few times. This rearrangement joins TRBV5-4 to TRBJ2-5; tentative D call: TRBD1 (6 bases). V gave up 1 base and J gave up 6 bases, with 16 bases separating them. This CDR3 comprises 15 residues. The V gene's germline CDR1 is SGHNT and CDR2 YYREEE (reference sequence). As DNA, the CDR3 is TGTGCCAGCAGCTTGTCTGGGGCAGGGGACAAGACCCAGTACTTC. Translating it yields CASSLSGAGDKTQYF.

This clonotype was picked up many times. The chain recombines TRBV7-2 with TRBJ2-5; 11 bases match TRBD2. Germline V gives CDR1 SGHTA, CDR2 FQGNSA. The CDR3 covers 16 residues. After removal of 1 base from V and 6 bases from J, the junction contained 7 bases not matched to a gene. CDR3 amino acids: CASSLELAGVQKTQYF. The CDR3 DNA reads TGTGCCAGCAGCTTAGAACTAGCGGGGGTACAAAAGACCCAGTACTTC.

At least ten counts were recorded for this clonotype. The chain's CDR3 is CASSFISGTGRRNYGYTF. CDR3 nucleotides: TGTGCCAGCAGCTTTATAAGTGGGACAGGGAGGAGGAACTATGGCTACACCTTC. V gene TRBV7-2 combines with J gene TRBJ1-2; 9 bases match TRBD1. V was clipped by 3 bases and J by 2 bases; unmatched bases: 13. The germline CDR1 and CDR2 sequences are SGHTA and FQGNSA. The CDR3 spans 18 residues. Supplemented by reference TRBV7-2 and TRBJ1-2, the full variable domain reads GAGVSQSPSNKVTEKGKDVELRCDPISGHTALYWYRQSLGQGLEFLIYFQGNSAPDKSGLPSDRFSAERTGGSVSTLTIQRTQQEDSAVYLCASSFISGTGRRNYGYTFGSGTRLTVV.

CDR3 sequence (DNA): TGTGCCAGTACAGGGTGGAGGGCGAATCAGCCCCAGCATTTT. It specifies CASTGWRANQPQHF. The chain links TRBV19 to TRBJ1-5; D perhaps matches TRBD1 (5 bases). The CDR3 spans 14 residues. Trimming pared 7 bases from V and 4 bases from J, leaving 14 bases between. Germline V lookup: CDR1 LNHDA, CDR2 SQIVND (reference sequence).

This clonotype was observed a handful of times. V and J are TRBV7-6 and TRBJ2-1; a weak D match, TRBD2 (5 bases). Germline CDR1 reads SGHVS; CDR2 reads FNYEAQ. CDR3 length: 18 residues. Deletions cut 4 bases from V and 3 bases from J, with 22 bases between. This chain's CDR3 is CASSSPLNEAALYNEQFF. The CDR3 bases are TGTGCCAGCAGCTCCCCACTCAACGAAGCGGCGCTCTACAATGAGCAGTTCTTC.

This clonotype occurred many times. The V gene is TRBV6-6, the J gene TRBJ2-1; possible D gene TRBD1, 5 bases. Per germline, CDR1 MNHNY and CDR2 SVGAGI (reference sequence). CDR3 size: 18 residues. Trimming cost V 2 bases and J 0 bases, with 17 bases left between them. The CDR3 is CASSYIGATGSSYNEQFF. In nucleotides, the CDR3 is TGTGCCAGCAGTTACATAGGGGCCACTGGTAGCTCCTACAATGAGCAGTTCTTC.

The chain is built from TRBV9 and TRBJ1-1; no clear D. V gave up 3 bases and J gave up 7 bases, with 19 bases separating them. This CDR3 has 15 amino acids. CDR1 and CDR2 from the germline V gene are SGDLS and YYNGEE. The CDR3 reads CASSGRLGEDDEAFF. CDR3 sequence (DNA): TGTGCCAGCAGCGGGCGCCTCGGGGAGGATGATGAAGCTTTCTTT. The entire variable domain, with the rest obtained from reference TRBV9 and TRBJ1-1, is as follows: DSGVTQTPKHLITATGQRVTLRCSPRSGDLSVYWYQQSLDQGLQFLIQYYNGEERAKGNILERFSAQQFPDLHSELNLSSLELGDSALYFCASSGRLGEDDEAFFGQGTRLTVV.

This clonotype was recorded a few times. CDR3 in DNA: TGTGCCAGCAGCGCCGGTTGGGGGTGGACCCAGTACTTC. It encodes CASSAGWGWTQYF. The chain combines TRBV7-2 with TRBJ2-5; D assignment may be TRBD1 or TRBD2 (5 bases each). The germline V gene has CDR1 SGHTA and CDR2 FQGNSA. This CDR3 is 13 amino acids long. Trimming left V 5 bases short and J 7 bases short, with 14 bases between. The whole variable domain, remainder taken from reference TRBV7-2 and TRBJ2-5, is GAGVSQSPSNKVTEKGKDVELRCDPISGHTALYWYRQSLGQGLEFLIYFQGNSAPDKSGLPSDRFSAERTGGSVSTLTIQRTQQEDSAVYLCASSAGWGWTQYFGPGTRLLVL.

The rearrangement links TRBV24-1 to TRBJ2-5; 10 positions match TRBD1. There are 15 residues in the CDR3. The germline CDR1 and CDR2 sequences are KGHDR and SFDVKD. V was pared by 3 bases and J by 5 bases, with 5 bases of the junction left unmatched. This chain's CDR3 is CATSDRTGGKETQYF. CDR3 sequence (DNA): TGTGCCACCAGTGATCGGACAGGGGGGAAGGAGACCCAGTACTTC.

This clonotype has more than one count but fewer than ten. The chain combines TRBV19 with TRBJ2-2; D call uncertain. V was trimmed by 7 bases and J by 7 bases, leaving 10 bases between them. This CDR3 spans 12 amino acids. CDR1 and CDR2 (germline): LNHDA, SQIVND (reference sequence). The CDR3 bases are TGTGCCAGTACTCCGCCGGTCGGGGAGCTGTTTTTT. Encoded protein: CASTPPVGELFF.